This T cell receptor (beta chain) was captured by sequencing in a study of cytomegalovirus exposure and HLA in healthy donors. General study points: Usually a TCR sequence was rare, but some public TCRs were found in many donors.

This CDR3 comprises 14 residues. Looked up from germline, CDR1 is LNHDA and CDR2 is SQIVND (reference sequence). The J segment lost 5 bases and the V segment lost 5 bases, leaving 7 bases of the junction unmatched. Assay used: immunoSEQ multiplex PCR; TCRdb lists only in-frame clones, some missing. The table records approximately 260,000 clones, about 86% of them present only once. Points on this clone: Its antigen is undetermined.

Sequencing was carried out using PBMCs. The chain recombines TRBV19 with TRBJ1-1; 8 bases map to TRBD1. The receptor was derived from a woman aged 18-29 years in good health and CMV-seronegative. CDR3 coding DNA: TGTGCCAGTAGTTTTACAGGGGGTGAGACTGAAGCTTTCTTT. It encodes CASSFTGGETEAFF.